The sequence of this T cell receptor (beta chain) was determined in a study of blood T cell repertoires in COVID-19. Study in general: Some COVID-19 samples were acute and others convalescent; all came from the United States, Italy and Spain. The analysed material was cDNA or gDNA that came from T cells, B-cell-depleted T cells, or PBMCs.

In its sample, this clone was seen a few times. CDR1 and CDR2 from the germline V gene are SGHNT and YYREEE (reference sequence). V gave up 3 bases and J gave up 9 bases; unmatched junction bases: 6. The CDR3 has 13 amino acids. Under the authors' procedure: The authors estimated nucleated cell counts from reference gene primer amplification. Sequencing was performed with immunoSEQ multiplex PCR; in TCRdb, only in-frame clones are kept and a portion is missing. That table gives V, J and clone size, and the DNA gave D and trimming. The repertoire holds under 200,000 clones, with around 80% as singletons.

V is TRBV5-4 and J is TRBJ2-4; 7 bases are a match to TRBD1. The receptor was derived from a man aged 55 to 70 with acute or convalescent COVID-19. Sequencing used peripheral blood. CDR3 loop: CASSSQGIGIQYF. The CDR3 bases are TGTGCCAGCAGCTCACAGGGGATCGGCATTCAGTACTTC. Based on the CDR3 plus reference TRBV5-4 and TRBJ2-4, the full variable domain is ETGVTQSPTHLIKTRGQQVTLRCSSQSGHNTVSWYQQALGQGPQFIFQYYREEENGRGNFPPRFSGLQFPNYSSELNVNALELDDSALYLCASSSQGIGIQYFGAGTRLSVL.